This passage covers 27 T cell receptor beta chains from one sample sequenced in a study of T cell responses to AZD1222 COVID-19 vaccine. The data were produced by immunoSEQ multiplex PCR, yet TCRdb's version contains in-frame clones alone and is incomplete. The profile shows 150,000 to 200,000 clones, roughly 86% of them singletons. The starting material was peripheral blood, obtained on day 0 of AZD1222 vaccination. The receptors originated from an adult in good health.

The V and J genes are TRBV18 and TRBJ1-1; TRBD1 is a possible D gene (6 bases). V shed 3 bases and J shed 0 bases, with 11 bases lying between them. This CDR3 comprises 15 residues. The germline V gene encodes CDR1 KGHSH and CDR2 LQKENI. CDR3 residues: CASSPPGAMNTEAFF. For the CDR3, the DNA is TGTGCCAGCTCACCTCCAGGGGCTATGAACACTGAAGCTTTCTTT.

The rearrangement uses TRBV24-1 and TRBJ1-4, with D perhaps TRBD1 (5 bases). CDR3 size: 16 residues. Germline loops: CDR1 KGHDR, CDR2 SFDVKD. Trimming left V 3 bases short and J 8 bases short, with 18 bases between. The CDR3 bases are TGTGCCACCAGTGATAAGGGCCCCTGGGACCGGGAAAAACTGTTTTTT. Protein product: CATSDKGPWDREKLFF.

This clone has only a few counts. V and J are TRBV28 and TRBJ1-5; the D is unclear. V lost 3 bases, J lost 0 bases, and 3 bases lay in between. CDR3 length: 13 amino acids. The germline CDR1 and CDR2 sequences are MDHEN and SYDVKM. The CDR3 region is CASSFYSNQPQHF. CDR3 DNA: TGTGCCAGCAGTTTTTATAGCAATCAGCCCCAGCATTTT.

This sequence joins TRBV27 and TRBJ1-2; D call uncertain. This CDR3 is 15 amino acids long. V was cut by 7 bases and J by 4 bases, with 19 bases left in between. Looked up from germline, CDR1 is MNHEY and CDR2 is SMNVEV (reference sequence). DNA for the CDR3: TGTGCCAGCACTCCTAGCGGGAGGGTGCCCTATGGCTACACCTTC. Protein: CASTPSGRVPYGYTF.

V gene TRBV7-2 combines with J gene TRBJ1-3, with TRBD1 as a possible D gene (5 bases). The CDR3 has 13 amino acids. V was shortened by 1 base and J by 7 bases, with 8 bases between the two germline ends. In germline, CDR1 is SGHTA, CDR2 FQGNSA. This CDR3 reads CASSLDRGNTIYF. The CDR3 bases are TGTGCCAGCAGCTTAGATCGGGGGAACACCATATATTTT.

Here the CDR3 reads CASSLGQLYGYTF. CDR3 sequence (DNA): TGTGCCAGCAGCCTTGGACAGCTCTATGGCTACACCTTC. The rearrangement joins TRBV28 to TRBJ1-2; possible D gene TRBD1, 6 bases. CDR1 and CDR2 (germline): MDHEN, SYDVKM. V was clipped by 6 bases and J by 4 bases, with 12 bases between them. The CDR3 runs 13 residues.

The rearrangement uses TRBV18 and TRBJ1-1; D remains ambiguous. Trimming shortened V by 6 bases and J by 4 bases, and 18 bases separated the two germline ends. Germline-derived CDR1 and CDR2 are KGHSH and LQKENI. This CDR3 has 15 residues. The CDR3 DNA reads TGTGCCAGCTCTCAAGCAACAGTGGGGATCACTGAAGCTTTCTTT. Protein product: CASSQATVGITEAFF.

The chain carries TRBV5-4 and TRBJ1-2; maybe TRBD1 (6 bases). The V gene lost 6 bases and the J gene lost 2 bases, with 17 bases spanning the gap. Germline CDR1 and CDR2: SGHNT and YYREEE (reference sequence). The CDR3 has 15 residues. CDR3 nucleotides: TGTGCCAGCACCCCAGACAGGAAGGGGAACTATGGCTACACCTTC. Its translation is CASTPDRKGNYGYTF.

The chain employs TRBV28 and TRBJ2-7; D may be TRBD1 or TRBD2 (5 bases each). Trimming took off 6 bases at V and 7 bases at J, with 13 bases between the two ends. The germline V gene has CDR1 MDHEN and CDR2 SYDVKM. CDR3 length: 12 residues. The CDR3 DNA reads as TGTGCCAGCAGCTGGGGCTCGGGGGAGCAGTACTTC. Its protein is CASSWGSGEQYF.

This clone was observed a single time. The rearrangement links TRBV28 to TRBJ1-3, with no clear D. V was pared by 6 bases and J by 3 bases, with 9 bases between. The length of the CDR3 is 13 residues. Germline assignment: CDR1 MDHEN and CDR2 SYDVKM. CDR3 sequence reads: CASRDSNGNTIYF. CDR3 in DNA: TGTGCCAGCAGGGACTCCAATGGAAACACCATATATTTT.

This chain connects TRBV6-5 to TRBJ1-1; no clear D. This CDR3 contains 13 residues. V lost 0 bases, J lost 3 bases, and 5 bases lay in between. The germline V gene encodes CDR1 MNHEY and CDR2 SVGAGI. The CDR3 coding sequence is TGTGCCAGCAGTTACTCAAGGGACACTGAAGCTTTCTTT. This encodes CASSYSRDTEAFF.

The CDR3 spells CASSLGGSRNQPQHF. CDR3 DNA sequence: TGTGCCAGCAGTTTAGGGGGGTCCCGCAATCAGCCCCAGCATTTT. The gene calls are TRBV28 and TRBJ1-5; D is perhaps TRBD1 (5 bases). V was clipped by 2 bases and J by 2 bases, with 10 bases between them. CDR3 size: 15 residues. Germline assignment: CDR1 MDHEN and CDR2 SYDVKM.

This chain uses TRBV19 with TRBJ2-3; 9 bases agree with TRBD2. This CDR3 is 15 amino acids long. J was trimmed by 1 base and V by 3 bases; bases with no gene match: 2. The germline gives CDR1 LNHDA, CDR2 SQIVND (reference sequence). The CDR3 sequence: CASSMRTSGTDTQYF. CDR3 nucleotides: TGTGCCAGTAGTATGAGGACTAGCGGCACAGATACGCAGTATTTT.

V and J are TRBV7-9 and TRBJ1-3; D might be TRBD1 (5 bases). The germline V and J ends were trimmed by 5 bases and 1 base, with 15 bases remaining between them. This CDR3 region has 16 residues. CDR1 and CDR2 (germline): SEHNR, FQNEAQ (reference sequence). The CDR3 region is CASSPGTVKSGNTIYF. The DNA of the CDR3 is TGTGCCAGCAGCCCAGGGACCGTCAAATCTGGAAACACCATATATTTT. The full variable domain, rest sourced from reference TRBV7-9 and TRBJ1-3, is DTGVSQNPRHKITKRGQNVTFRCDPISEHNRLYWYRQTLGQGPEFLTYFQNEAQLEKSRLLSDRFSAERPKGSFSTLEIQRTEQGDSAMYLCASSPGTVKSGNTIYFGEGSWLTVV.

The chain links TRBV30 to TRBJ2-1; D is uncertain. This CDR3 comprises 10 residues. The V and J ends lost 8 bases and 10 bases respectively, with 12 bases between them. CDR1 is GTSNPN and CDR2 is SVGIG in the germline V gene (reference sequence). The chain's CDR3 is CALEREEQFF. In nucleotides, the CDR3 is TGTGCCCTGGAACGTGAAGAGCAGTTCTTC. Full variable domain (remainder filled in from reference TRBV30 and TRBJ2-1): SQTIHQWPATLVQPVGSPLSLECTVEGTSNPNLYWYRQAAGRGLQLLFYSVGIGQISSEVPQNLSASRPQDRQFILSSKKLLLSDSGFYLCALEREEQFFGPGTRLTVL.

This clone was seen only a few times. The chain recombines TRBV2 with TRBJ1-2, with D uncertain. Per germline, CDR1 SNHLY and CDR2 FYNNEI. The CDR3 is 14 amino acids. V was clipped by 3 bases and J by 7 bases, with 15 bases between them. In DNA form, the CDR3 reads TGTGCCAGCAGTGAGGAACGGACCCTATTTGGCTACACCTTC. As protein: CASSEERTLFGYTF.

This chain connects TRBV4-1 to TRBJ2-5; 7 nucleotides line up with TRBD1. Germline-derived CDR1 and CDR2 are MGHRA and YSYEKL. There are 15 residues in the CDR3. V lost 3 bases and J lost 1; bases outside the gene matches: 5. The CDR3 nucleotides read TGCGCCAGCAGCCACCGACAGGGCTCCCAAGAGACCCAGTACTTC. This encodes CASSHRQGSQETQYF.

The chain carries TRBV29-1 and TRBJ1-2; a possible D gene is TRBD1 (5 bases). The CDR3 is 15 residues long. Between the trimmed V and J ends, which lost 0 bases and 7 bases, there was a span of 18 bases. Looked up from germline, CDR1 is SQVTM and CDR2 is ANQGSEA. The CDR3 nucleotides read TGCAGCGTTGAAGATCGATACAGGCCCACAGGTGGCTACACCTTC. Translation gives CSVEDRYRPTGGYTF.

J is TRBJ2-7 and V is TRBV27; a possible D gene is TRBD1 (6 bases). V was trimmed by 6 bases and J by 2 bases, leaving 14 bases between them. The germline V gene has CDR1 MNHEY and CDR2 SMNVEV (reference sequence). This CDR3 spans 14 amino acids. Here the CDR3 reads CASRDRDTTYEQYF. The CDR3 DNA reads as TGTGCCAGCAGAGATCGGGACACTACCTACGAGCAGTACTTC.

V usage is TRBV13 and J usage is TRBJ2-3, with a weak D call TRBD1 (5 bases). The CDR3 sequence is 16 residues long. CDR1 is PRHDT and CDR2 is FYEKMQ in the germline V gene (reference sequence). V shed 4 bases and J shed 2 bases, with 16 bases lying between them. CDR3 in DNA: TGTGCCAGCAGCTCCCAGGGTAGCCCTACCACAGATACGCAGTATTTT. Its protein product is CASSSQGSPTTDTQYF.

V and J are TRBV2 and TRBJ1-5; D unresolved. CDR3 size: 14 residues. The V end was cut by 3 bases, the J end by 9 bases, with 15 bases between. Germline assignment: CDR1 SNHLY and CDR2 FYNNEI. The CDR3 region is CASSDGWSLGPQHF. As DNA, the CDR3 is TGTGCCAGCAGTGATGGGTGGTCCTTGGGGCCCCAGCATTTT.

The chain has TRBV11-3 and TRBJ1-1; D ambiguous. The germline V gene has CDR1 SGHNT and CDR2 YENEEA. The CDR3 covers 13 residues. Trimming took 2 bases from V and 4 from J, leaving 8 bases between them. CDR3 nucleotide sequence: TGTGCCAGCAGCTTATATTCGGGCACTGAAGCTTTCTTT. The encoded protein is CASSLYSGTEAFF.

The chain is built from TRBV18 and TRBJ1-1; 8 bases fit TRBD1. Germline V gene data show CDR1 as KGHSH and CDR2 as LQKENI. Trimming at V came to 1 base and at J to 4 bases, leaving 8 bases not matched to a gene. This CDR3 comprises 16 residues. CDR3 DNA sequence: TGTGCCAGCTCACCACGGCAGGGGGCGTCTGGCACTGAAGCTTTCTTT. Protein: CASSPRQGASGTEAFF. The entire variable domain, with the rest obtained from reference TRBV18 and TRBJ1-1, is as follows: NAGVMQNPRHLVRRRGQEARLRCSPMKGHSHVYWYRQLPEEGLKFMVYLQKENIIDESGMPKERFSAEFPKEGPSILRIQQVVRGDSAAYFCASSPRQGASGTEAFFGQGTRLTVV.

V is TRBV5-1 and J is TRBJ2-5, with 10 bases identical to TRBD2. Germline V gene sequence: CDR1 SGHRS, CDR2 YFSETQ. This CDR3 has 17 residues. With V trimmed by 3 bases and J by 4 bases, 12 bases remained unmatched. CDR3 DNA sequence: TGCGCCAGCAGCTCCGCCCTAGGGAGCGGGAGGGGAGAGACCCAGTACTTC. It yields the protein CASSSALGSGRGETQYF. Based on the CDR3 plus reference TRBV5-1 and TRBJ2-5, the full variable domain is KAGVTQTPRYLIKTRGQQVTLSCSPISGHRSVSWYQQTPGQGLQFLFEYFSETQRNKGNFPGRFSGRQFSNSRSEMNVSTLELGDSALYLCASSSALGSGRGETQYFGPGTRLLVL.

Only one count was recorded for this clone. The V gene is TRBV6-5, the J gene TRBJ1-6; a weak D match, TRBD1 (5 bases). Looked up from germline, CDR1 is MNHEY and CDR2 is SVGAGI. The germline V and J ends were trimmed by 8 bases and 4 bases, with 15 bases remaining between them. The CDR3 is 15 amino acids. The CDR3 sequence is CASRSREGYNSPLHF. CDR3 nucleotides: TGTGCCAGCCGCTCTCGCGAGGGGTATAATTCACCCCTCCACTTT.

This clone was found once. The chain recombines TRBV24-1 with TRBJ1-1; possibly TRBD1 for D (5 bases). Germline lookup yields CDR1 KGHDR and CDR2 SFDVKD. Trimming shortened V by 4 bases and J by 2 bases, and 28 bases separated the two germline ends. The CDR3 runs 20 residues. CDR3 protein: CATSDRDLFRGGYTNTEAFF. The DNA of the CDR3 is TGTGCCACCAGTGACCGGGACTTATTTCGAGGCGGGTATACTAACACTGAAGCTTTCTTT.

The chain links TRBV7-9 to TRBJ2-3; 10 nucleotides line up with TRBD1. The CDR3 totals 16 residues. The germline CDR1 and CDR2 sequences are SEHNR and FQNEAQ (reference sequence). The junction had 9 bases not matched to a gene; V was cut back by 4 bases and J by 5 bases. The CDR3 region has the DNA TGTGCCAGCAGCTCAGGCGACAGGGGGCTCCGAGATACGCAGTATTTT. It translates to CASSSGDRGLRDTQYF.